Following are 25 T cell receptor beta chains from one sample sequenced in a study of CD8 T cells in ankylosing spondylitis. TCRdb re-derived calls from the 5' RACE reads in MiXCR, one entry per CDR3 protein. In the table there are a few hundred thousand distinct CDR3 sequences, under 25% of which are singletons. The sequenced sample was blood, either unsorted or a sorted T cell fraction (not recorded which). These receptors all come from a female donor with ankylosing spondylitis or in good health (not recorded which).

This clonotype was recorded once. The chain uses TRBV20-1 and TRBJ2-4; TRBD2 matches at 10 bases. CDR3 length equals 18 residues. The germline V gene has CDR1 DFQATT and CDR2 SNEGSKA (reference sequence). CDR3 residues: CSLRIRRLAGVRRNIQYF. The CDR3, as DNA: TGCAGCCTCAGGATTCGTAGGCTAGCGGGAGTCAGACGGAACATTCAGTACTTC.

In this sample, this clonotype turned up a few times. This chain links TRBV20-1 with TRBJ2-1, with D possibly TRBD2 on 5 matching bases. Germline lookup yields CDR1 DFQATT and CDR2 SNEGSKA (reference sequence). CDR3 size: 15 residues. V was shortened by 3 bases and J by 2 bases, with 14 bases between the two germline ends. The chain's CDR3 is CSASWGAPTYNEQFF. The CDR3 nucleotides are TGCAGTGCTAGTTGGGGAGCGCCTACCTACAATGAGCAGTTCTTC.

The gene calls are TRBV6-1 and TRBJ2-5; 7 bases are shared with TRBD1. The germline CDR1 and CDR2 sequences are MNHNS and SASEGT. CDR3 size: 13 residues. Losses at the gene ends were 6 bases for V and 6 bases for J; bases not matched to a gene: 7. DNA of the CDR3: TGTGCCAGCAGATCGACAGGGAGACAGACCCAGTACTTC. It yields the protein CASRSTGRQTQYF.

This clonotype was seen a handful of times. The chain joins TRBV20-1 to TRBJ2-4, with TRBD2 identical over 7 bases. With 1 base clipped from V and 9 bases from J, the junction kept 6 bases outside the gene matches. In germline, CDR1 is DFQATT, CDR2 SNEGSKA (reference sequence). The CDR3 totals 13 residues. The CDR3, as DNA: TGCAGTGCTAGAGGGGGGGGAATGGGCATTCAGTACTTC. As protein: CSARGGGMGIQYF.

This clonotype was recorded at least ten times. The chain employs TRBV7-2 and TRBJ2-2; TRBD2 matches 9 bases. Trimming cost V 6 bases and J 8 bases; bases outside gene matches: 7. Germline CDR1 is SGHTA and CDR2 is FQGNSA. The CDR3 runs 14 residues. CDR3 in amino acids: CASRISGSGGELFF. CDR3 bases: TGTGCCAGCAGAATTAGCGGGAGCGGAGGGGAGCTGTTTTTT.

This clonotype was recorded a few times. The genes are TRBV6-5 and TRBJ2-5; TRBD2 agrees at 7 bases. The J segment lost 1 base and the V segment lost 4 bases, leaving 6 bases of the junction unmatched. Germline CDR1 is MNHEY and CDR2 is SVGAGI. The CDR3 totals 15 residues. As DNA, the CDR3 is TGTGCCAGCAGTTTTGGGGGAGGGGTCCAAGAGACCCAGTACTTC. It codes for CASSFGGGVQETQYF.

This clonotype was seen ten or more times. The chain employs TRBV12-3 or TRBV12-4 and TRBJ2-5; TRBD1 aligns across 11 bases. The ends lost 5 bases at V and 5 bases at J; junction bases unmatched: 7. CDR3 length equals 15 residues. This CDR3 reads CASSQRTGGLETQYF. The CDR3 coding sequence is TGTGCCAGCAGTCAGCGGACAGGGGGCTTGGAGACCCAGTACTTC.

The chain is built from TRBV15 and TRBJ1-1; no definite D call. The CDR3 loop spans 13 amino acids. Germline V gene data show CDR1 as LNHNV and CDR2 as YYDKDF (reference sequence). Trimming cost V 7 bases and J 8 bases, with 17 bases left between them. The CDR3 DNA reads TGTGCCACCACAACACGACCGGGTTTGGAAGCTTTCTTT. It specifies CATTTRPGLEAFF.

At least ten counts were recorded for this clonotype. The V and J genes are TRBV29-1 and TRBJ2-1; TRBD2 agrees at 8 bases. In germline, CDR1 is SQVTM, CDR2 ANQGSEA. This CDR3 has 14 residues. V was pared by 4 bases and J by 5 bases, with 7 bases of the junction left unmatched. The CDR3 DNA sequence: TGCAGCGTTGGGGGACTAGTCGGCCACAATGAGCAGTTCTTC. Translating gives CSVGGLVGHNEQFF.

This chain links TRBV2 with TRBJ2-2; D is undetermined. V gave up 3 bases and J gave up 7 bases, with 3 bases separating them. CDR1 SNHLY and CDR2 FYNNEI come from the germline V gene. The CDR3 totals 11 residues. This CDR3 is CASSEIGELFF. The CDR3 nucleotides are TGTGCCAGCAGTGAGATCGGGGAGCTGTTTTTT.

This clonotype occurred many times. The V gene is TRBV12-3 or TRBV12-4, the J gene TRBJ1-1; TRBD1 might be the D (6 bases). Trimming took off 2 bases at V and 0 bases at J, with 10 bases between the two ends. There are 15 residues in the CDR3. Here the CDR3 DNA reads TGTGCCAGCAGTTTATGGGGGGGCTTGAACACTGAAGCTTTCTTT. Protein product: CASSLWGGLNTEAFF.

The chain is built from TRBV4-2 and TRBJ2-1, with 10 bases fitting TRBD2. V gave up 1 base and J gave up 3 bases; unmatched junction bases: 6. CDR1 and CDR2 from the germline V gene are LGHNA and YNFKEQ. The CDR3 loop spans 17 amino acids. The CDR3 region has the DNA TGTGCCAGCAGCCAAGTAAGGACTAGCGGCCTCTACAATGAGCAGTTCTTC. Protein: CASSQVRTSGLYNEQFF.

CDR3 sequence: CSATRGEAFF. CDR3 sequence (DNA): TGCAGTGCTACGAGGGGTGAAGCTTTCTTT. V is TRBV20-1 and J is TRBJ1-1, with D possibly matching TRBD1 (5 bases). This CDR3 contains 10 residues. Germline CDR1 and CDR2: DFQATT and SNEGSKA (reference sequence). Trimming took off 4 bases at V and 7 bases at J, with 7 bases between the two ends.

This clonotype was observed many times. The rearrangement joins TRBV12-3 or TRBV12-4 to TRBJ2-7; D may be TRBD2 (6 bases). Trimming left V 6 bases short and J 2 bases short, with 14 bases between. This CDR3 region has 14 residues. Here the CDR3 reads CASSLGRGPYEQYF. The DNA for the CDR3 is TGTGCCAGCAGCCTCGGGCGGGGACCCTACGAGCAGTACTTC.

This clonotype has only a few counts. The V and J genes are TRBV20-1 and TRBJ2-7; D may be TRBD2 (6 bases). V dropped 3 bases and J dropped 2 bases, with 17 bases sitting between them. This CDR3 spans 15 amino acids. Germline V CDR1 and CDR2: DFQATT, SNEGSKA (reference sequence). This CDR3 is CSASGTGTPPYEQYF. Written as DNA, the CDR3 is TGCAGTGCTAGTGGGACCGGGACTCCACCCTACGAGCAGTACTTC.

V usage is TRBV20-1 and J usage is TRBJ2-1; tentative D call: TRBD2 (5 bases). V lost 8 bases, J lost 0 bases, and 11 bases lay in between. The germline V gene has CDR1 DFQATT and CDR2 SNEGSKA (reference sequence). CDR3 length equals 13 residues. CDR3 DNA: TGCAGTCTCGAGCGGTTCTCCTACAATGAGCAGTTCTTC. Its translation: CSLERFSYNEQFF.

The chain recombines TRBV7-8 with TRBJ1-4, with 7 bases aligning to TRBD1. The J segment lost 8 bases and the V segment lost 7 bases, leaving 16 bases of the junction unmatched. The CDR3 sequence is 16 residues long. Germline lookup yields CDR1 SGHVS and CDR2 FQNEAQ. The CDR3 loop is CASTGTVNLAGEKLFF. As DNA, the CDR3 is TGTGCCAGCACCGGGACAGTAAATCTCGCGGGCGAAAAACTGTTTTTT.

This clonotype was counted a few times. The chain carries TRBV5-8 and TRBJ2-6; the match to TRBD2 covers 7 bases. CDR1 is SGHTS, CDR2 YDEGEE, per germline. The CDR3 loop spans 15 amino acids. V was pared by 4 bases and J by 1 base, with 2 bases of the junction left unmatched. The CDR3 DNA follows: TGTGCCAGCAGCACCGGGAGGTCTGGGGCCAACGTCCTGACTTTC. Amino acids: CASSTGRSGANVLTF.

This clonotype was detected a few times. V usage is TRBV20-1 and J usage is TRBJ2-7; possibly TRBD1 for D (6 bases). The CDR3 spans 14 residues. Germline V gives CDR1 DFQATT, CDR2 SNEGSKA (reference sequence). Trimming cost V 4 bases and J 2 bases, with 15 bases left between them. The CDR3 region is CSAIWTALPYEQYF. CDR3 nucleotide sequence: TGCAGTGCTATCTGGACAGCGTTACCCTACGAGCAGTACTTC.

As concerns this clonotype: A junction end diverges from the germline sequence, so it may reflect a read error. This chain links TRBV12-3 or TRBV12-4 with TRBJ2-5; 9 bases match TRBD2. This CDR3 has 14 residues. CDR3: CAGSLAGPQETQYF. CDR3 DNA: TGTGCCGGCAGTCTAGCGGGACCCCAAGAGACCCAGTACTTC.

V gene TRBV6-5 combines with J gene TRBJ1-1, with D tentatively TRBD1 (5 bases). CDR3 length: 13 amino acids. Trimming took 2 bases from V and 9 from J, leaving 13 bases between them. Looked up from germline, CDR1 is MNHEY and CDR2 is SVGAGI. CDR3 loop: CASSYEGTGKAFF. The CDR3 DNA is TGTGCCAGCAGTTACGAGGGCACAGGTAAAGCTTTCTTT.

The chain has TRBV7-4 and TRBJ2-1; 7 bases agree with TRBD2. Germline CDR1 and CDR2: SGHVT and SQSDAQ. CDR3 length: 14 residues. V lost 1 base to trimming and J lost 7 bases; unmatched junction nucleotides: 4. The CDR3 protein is CASSLDGLVNEQFF. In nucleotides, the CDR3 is TGTGCCAGCAGCTTAGATGGACTAGTAAATGAGCAGTTCTTC.

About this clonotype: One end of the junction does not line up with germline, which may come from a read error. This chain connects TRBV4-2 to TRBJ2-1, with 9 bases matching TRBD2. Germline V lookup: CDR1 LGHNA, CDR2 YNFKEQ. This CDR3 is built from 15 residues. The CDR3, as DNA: TGTGCCAGCAGTCAAGGAAGGACTAGCGTGGATGAGCAGTTCTTC. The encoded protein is CASSQGRTSVDEQFF.

The CDR3 DNA sequence: TGTGCCACCAGTGATCCCACGAGTAATCAGCCCCAGCATTTT. As protein: CATSDPTSNQPQHF. The chain is built from TRBV24-1 and TRBJ1-5, with D hard to call. Trimming took 3 bases from V and 4 from J, leaving 9 bases between them. The CDR3 runs to 14 residues. Germline V gives CDR1 KGHDR, CDR2 SFDVKD.

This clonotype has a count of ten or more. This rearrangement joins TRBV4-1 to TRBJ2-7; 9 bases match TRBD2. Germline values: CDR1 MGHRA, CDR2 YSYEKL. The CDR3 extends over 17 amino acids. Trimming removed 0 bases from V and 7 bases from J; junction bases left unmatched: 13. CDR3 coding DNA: TGCGCCAGCAGCCAAGAGGGGAGCGGGAGGAGAGTGCGGGAGCAGTACTTC. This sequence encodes CASSQEGSGRRVREQYF.